This TCR beta chain came from a study of siplizumab effects on memory and regulatory T cells. The study's findings and limits: Apparently more diverse than memory cells, naive T cells also seemed major alloresponse contributors. The alloreactive clones that mapped to unstimulated subsets made up only a minor fraction.

The mixed lymphocyte reaction cells were cocultured at 37°C for about 6 days. Assays covered about 10^5 TCR templates per sample. The assay was immunoSEQ multiplex PCR, and TCRdb's table has in-frame clones only and misses some. The sample lists around 9,500 clones; more than 35% were seen once. A remark on this clone: Antigen: not known.

V lost 1 base to trimming and J lost 3 bases; unmatched junction nucleotides: 3. The CDR3 loop spans 16 amino acids. Germline CDR1 is SGHNT and CDR2 is YYREEE (reference sequence). The rearrangement joins TRBV5-4 to TRBJ2-4; 11 bases are a match to TRBD2. The source of this sequence is a human donor in good health; the cells came from an allogeneic mixed lymphocyte reaction. Sample: CFSE-low (dividing) CD4+ T cells sorted from an allogeneic mixed lymphocyte reaction. CDR3 DNA: TGTGCCAGCAGCTTGCCACTAGCGGGAGTCAAAAACATTCAGTACTTC. Its protein product is CASSLPLAGVKNIQYF. Full variable domain (outside the CDR3, taken from reference TRBV5-4 and TRBJ2-4): ETGVTQSPTHLIKTRGQQVTLRCSSQSGHNTVSWYQQALGQGPQFIFQYYREEENGRGNFPPRFSGLQFPNYSSELNVNALELDDSALYLCASSLPLAGVKNIQYFGAGTRLSVL.